A single sample is the source of the 5 T cell receptor beta chains below, sequenced in a study of beta chain features in type 1 diabetes. No cognate antigen is known for these TCRs. Study-wide findings and caveats: Shortening of TCRB CDR3s, moderate but significant, appeared in all four CD4+ subsets of Type 1 diabetes patients.

All of the isolated RNA was reverse transcribed, so expressed TCRB transcripts were sequenced. Sequenced by immunoSEQ multiplex PCR; TCRdb stores in-frame clones only, minus some. The data show about 160,000 clones, almost 8% seen once. Sequences were obtained from central memory CD4+ T cells from blood. Source of these receptors: a man aged 18-30 years with type 1 diabetes.

The V gene is TRBV11-2, the J gene TRBJ2-5; D is ambiguous. The germline gives CDR1 SGHAT, CDR2 FQNNGV. This CDR3 is built from 12 residues. The germline V and J ends were trimmed by 3 bases and 2 bases, with 4 bases remaining between them. CDR3 coding DNA: TGTGCCAGCAGCTTCTCGCAAGAGACCCAGTACTTC. It codes for CASSFSQETQYF.

This clone was seen a few times. The chain combines TRBV28 with TRBJ2-7; TRBD1 might be the D (8 bases). The CDR3 totals 15 residues. The ends were cut back, 8 bases at V and 6 bases at J, with 23 bases in the middle. Per the germline V gene, CDR1 is MDHEN and CDR2 is SYDVKM. For the CDR3, the DNA is TGTGCCAGCCAAAGAGACGCCACAGGGGGGGTCGAGCAGTACTTC. Protein: CASQRDATGGVEQYF.

This clone was observed a few times. The rearrangement joins TRBV7-9 to TRBJ1-2; TRBD1 aligns across 8 bases. CDR3 length equals 14 residues. The V gene's germline CDR1 is SEHNR and CDR2 FQNEAQ (reference sequence). V dropped 1 base and J dropped 7; count of bases not matched to a gene: 5. Written as DNA, the CDR3 is TGTGCCAGCAGCTTAGAGCAGGGGGCAGGTGGCTACACCTTC. This encodes CASSLEQGAGGYTF.

The V call is TRBV30, the J call TRBJ1-5; TRBD1 is a possible D gene (5 bases). This CDR3 is 13 amino acids long. CDR1 is GTSNPN, CDR2 SVGIG, per germline (reference sequence). Trimming left V 3 bases short and J 4 bases short, with 10 bases between. The chain's CDR3 is CAWSYRINQPQHF. The CDR3 DNA is TGTGCCTGGAGCTACAGGATAAATCAGCCCCAGCATTTT.

The chain employs TRBV18 and TRBJ2-5, with 14 bases that match TRBD2. The length of the CDR3 is 16 residues. Trimming cost V 6 bases and J 2 bases; bases outside gene matches: 5. Per germline, CDR1 KGHSH and CDR2 LQKENI. The CDR3 bases are TGTGCCAGCTCGCCGGGACTAGCGGGGGTTCAAGAGACCCAGTACTTC. It translates to CASSPGLAGVQETQYF. Based on the CDR3 plus reference TRBV18 and TRBJ2-5, the full variable domain is NAGVMQNPRHLVRRRGQEARLRCSPMKGHSHVYWYRQLPEEGLKFMVYLQKENIIDESGMPKERFSAEFPKEGPSILRIQQVVRGDSAAYFCASSPGLAGVQETQYFGPGTRLLVL.